This passage covers 24 T cell receptor beta chains from one sample sequenced in a study of shared clonotypes between healthy human individuals. This table comes from immunoSEQ multiplex PCR, and its TCRdb copy is limited to in-frame clones, with some not included. The sample has about 2.4 million clones, 85% to 95% seen once. Sample: naive CD4+ T cells sorted from blood. The subset: CD45RA+ positively selected. These TCRs come from a young man in good health.

As concerns this clone: Relative to the germline gene, one junction end is altered; a read error may explain this. The chain has TRBV7-7 and TRBJ2-1; 10 positions agree with TRBD2. Per the germline V gene, CDR1 is SSHAT and CDR2 is FNYEAQ (reference sequence). CDR3 length equals 16 residues. The CDR3 DNA follows: TGTGCTAGCAGCTTATCAGCGGGAGGGCCTCTGGATGAGCAGTTCTTC. Translated, it gives CASSLSAGGPLDEQFF.

The chain is built from TRBV6-1 and TRBJ1-2; possibly TRBD1 for D (5 bases). Trimming took 6 bases from V and 4 from J, leaving 12 bases between them. CDR1 is MNHNS, CDR2 SASEGT, per germline. This CDR3 spans 13 amino acids. The CDR3 DNA follows: TGTGCCAGCAGGGGGACGCCCATCTATGGCTACACCTTC. Translation: CASRGTPIYGYTF.

On this clone itself: This sample includes further DNA sequences coding for the same CDR3. The CDR3 protein is CASSSGTDTQYF. The CDR3 DNA follows: TGTGCCAGCAGCTCGGGCACAGATACGCAGTATTTT. The chain uses TRBV5-4 and TRBJ2-3; no definite D call. V shed 3 bases and J shed 1 base, with 3 bases lying between them. This CDR3 is built from 12 residues. CDR1 and CDR2 from the germline V gene are SGHNT and YYREEE (reference sequence).

The rearrangement uses TRBV6-5 and TRBJ2-5, with a weak D call TRBD1 (5 bases). This CDR3 contains 15 residues. Germline CDR1 reads MNHEY; CDR2 reads SVGAGI. V shed 6 bases and J shed 4 bases, with 18 bases lying between them. DNA of the CDR3: TGTGCCAGCAGGGCCCCCAGGGCAGGGTTAGAGACCCAGTACTTC. Translating gives CASRAPRAGLETQYF.

This chain uses TRBV6-5 with TRBJ2-7; 9 nucleotides line up with TRBD2. Germline V gene lookup returns CDR1 MNHEY and CDR2 SVGAGI. The length of the CDR3 is 15 residues. Unmatched junction bases numbered 5, after V lost 2 bases and J lost 3 bases. The CDR3 spells CASSYGGLAVYEQYF. In DNA, the CDR3 is TGTGCCAGCAGTTACGGGGGACTAGCTGTCTACGAGCAGTACTTC.

The J gene is TRBJ1-5, the V gene TRBV25-1; possibly TRBD1 for D (5 bases). Trimming pared 1 base from V and 0 bases from J, leaving 10 bases between. The CDR3 is 16 amino acids. Germline assignment: CDR1 MGHDK and CDR2 SYGVNS. The CDR3 region is CASSELGVASNQPQHF. The DNA for the CDR3 is TGTGCCAGCAGTGAATTGGGGGTAGCTAGCAATCAGCCCCAGCATTTT.

The chain carries TRBV25-1 and TRBJ2-6; D gene uncertain. The CDR3 totals 14 residues. The germline V gene has CDR1 MGHDK and CDR2 SYGVNS. V shed 4 bases and J shed 2 bases, with 6 bases lying between them. CDR3 bases: TGTGCCAGCAGTGGGGGAACTGGGGCCAACGTCCTGACTTTC. It is translated as CASSGGTGANVLTF.

This clone was picked up one time. The rearrangement joins TRBV4-3 to TRBJ2-7; tentatively, D is TRBD2 (6 bases). The CDR3 runs to 15 residues. Germline CDR1 LGHNA, CDR2 YSLEER. Trimming took off 0 bases at V and 6 bases at J, with 15 bases between the two ends. The CDR3 loop reads CASSQEAGGTLEQYF. The DNA for the CDR3 is TGCGCCAGCAGCCAAGAAGCTGGCGGGACCCTCGAGCAGTACTTC.

The chain links TRBV9 to TRBJ2-5, with D possibly matching TRBD2 (5 bases). CDR1 is SGDLS, CDR2 YYNGEE, per germline. The CDR3 has 12 residues. CDR3 coding DNA: TGTGCTCCCCGAGCCCAGCGGGAGACCCAGTACTTC. This sequence encodes CAPRAQRETQYF.

The rearrangement joins TRBV11-3 to TRBJ2-7, with D possibly being TRBD1 (6 bases). V was cut by 5 bases and J by 1 base, with 15 bases left in between. This CDR3 has 15 amino acids. The germline V gene has CDR1 SGHNT and CDR2 YENEEA. The CDR3 is CASSPSGQRSYEQYF. DNA of the CDR3: TGTGCCAGCAGCCCCTCCGGACAGCGGTCCTACGAGCAGTACTTC.

The rearrangement links TRBV7-6 to TRBJ2-2; possibly TRBD1 or TRBD2 for D (5 bases each). Germline values: CDR1 SGHVS, CDR2 FNYEAQ. The V and J ends lost 0 bases and 4 bases respectively, with 9 bases between them. The length of the CDR3 is 15 residues. The CDR3 spells CASSLADGTTGELFF. For the CDR3, the DNA is TGTGCCAGCAGCTTAGCGGACGGGACCACCGGGGAGCTGTTTTTT. The full variable domain, with the rest looked up from reference TRBV7-6 and TRBJ2-2, is GAGVSQSPRYKVTKRGQDVALRCDPISGHVSLYWYRQALGQGPEFLTYFNYEAQQDKSGLPNDRFSAERPEGSISTLTIQRTEQRDSAMYRCASSLADGTTGELFFGEGSRLTVL.

The chain is built from TRBV2 and TRBJ2-5; TRBD2 matches at 7 bases. This CDR3 region has 14 residues. CDR1 SNHLY and CDR2 FYNNEI come from the germline V gene. With 11 bases clipped from V and 5 bases from J, the junction kept 14 bases outside the gene matches. CDR3 nucleotide sequence: TGTGCCGGGACTCTGGCGGGGGTCAGCGAGACCCAGTACTTC. Amino acid sequence: CAGTLAGVSETQYF.

The chain joins TRBV27 to TRBJ2-1; the D is unclear. This CDR3 contains 17 residues. CDR1 and CDR2 from the germline V gene are MNHEY and SMNVEV (reference sequence). The V and J ends lost 2 bases and 0 bases respectively, with 14 bases between them. The CDR3 sequence: CASSLRPEHLSYNEQFF. DNA of the CDR3: TGTGCCAGCAGTTTACGGCCCGAGCATCTCTCCTACAATGAGCAGTTCTTC.

This clone has a single count. The rearrangement links TRBV19 to TRBJ1-5; 7 nucleotides match TRBD1. The length of the CDR3 is 16 residues. CDR1 and CDR2 from the germline V gene are LNHDA and SQIVND (reference sequence). V lost 6 bases to trimming and J lost 1 base; unmatched junction nucleotides: 9. The CDR3 nucleotides read TGTGCCAGTAGCCCCCGACAGGGCCTGAGCAATCAGCCCCAGCATTTT. This encodes CASSPRQGLSNQPQHF.

The V call is TRBV6-1, the J call TRBJ2-1, with TRBD2 identical over 11 bases. Germline-derived CDR1 and CDR2 are MNHNS and SASEGT. V shed 2 bases, J shed 10 bases, and the junction held 10 bases outside the gene matches. This CDR3 comprises 16 residues. The CDR3 bases are TGTGCCAGCAGTGAAAACGGCCTAGCGGGGGGAGGGGAGCAGTTCTTC. Encoded protein: CASSENGLAGGGEQFF.

This chain joins TRBV6-1 and TRBJ2-7, with D uncertain. In germline, CDR1 is MNHNS, CDR2 SASEGT. The CDR3 covers 16 residues. Trimming took 4 bases from V and 1 from J, leaving 17 bases between them. The CDR3 loop reads CASSAMGAVGSYEQYF. As DNA, the CDR3 is TGTGCCAGCAGTGCGATGGGCGCCGTCGGGTCCTACGAGCAGTACTTC.

The rearrangement joins TRBV7-2 to TRBJ2-2; D ambiguous. CDR1 and CDR2 from the germline V gene are SGHTA and FQGNSA. The germline V and J ends were trimmed by 1 base and 5 bases, with 11 bases remaining between them. This CDR3 comprises 15 residues. The DNA for the CDR3 is TGTGCCAGCAGCTTAGTAGGGTTCAGTACCGGGGAGCTGTTTTTT. Its translation is CASSLVGFSTGELFF.

The chain has TRBV28 and TRBJ2-7; 10 nucleotides match TRBD2. The CDR3 has 15 amino acids. The V segment lost 6 bases and the J segment 5 bases; nucleotides outside the gene matches: 10. Germline V gene sequence: CDR1 MDHEN, CDR2 SYDVKM. CDR3 sequence (DNA): TGTGCCAGCAGCCCCAGCGGGAGGGCCGACCACGAGCAGTACTTC. Protein: CASSPSGRADHEQYF.

The V and J genes are TRBV10-3 and TRBJ1-6, with 7 bases aligning to TRBD1. The ends lost 3 bases at V and 4 bases at J; junction bases unmatched: 12. The V gene's germline CDR1 is ENHRY and CDR2 SYGVKD. The CDR3 contains 18 residues. The CDR3 nucleotides read TGTGCCATCAGTGAACGTGAAGGTATGGGACAGTATAATTCACCCCTCCACTTT. It encodes CAISEREGMGQYNSPLHF.

DNA of the CDR3: TGTGCCAGCAGCTCCCCGCACGAGCAGTACTTC. Its protein is CASSSPHEQYF. The rearrangement uses TRBV5-5 and TRBJ2-7, with D uncertain. In germline, CDR1 is SGHKS, CDR2 YYEKEE (reference sequence). This CDR3 comprises 11 residues. The V gene lost 3 bases and the J gene lost 5 bases, with 6 bases spanning the gap.

A remark on this clone: This sample includes further DNA sequences coding for the same CDR3. The gene calls are TRBV7-9 and TRBJ2-3; D uncertain. Trimming cost V 1 base and J 1 base, with 6 bases left between them. The germline CDR1 and CDR2 sequences are SEHNR and FQNEAQ (reference sequence). This CDR3 contains 14 residues. CDR3 region: CASSLGSGTDTQYF. CDR3 sequence (DNA): TGTGCCAGCAGCTTAGGGTCGGGCACAGATACGCAGTATTTT.

The chain joins TRBV4-1 to TRBJ1-2; 9 positions agree with TRBD1. Germline CDR1 and CDR2: MGHRA and YSYEKL. The junction had 10 bases not matched to a gene; V was cut back by 3 bases and J by 5 bases. CDR3 length: 16 residues. In DNA, the CDR3 is TGCGCCAGCAGCCACAGACAGGGGGATGAGATATATGGCTACACCTTC. Translated, it gives CASSHRQGDEIYGYTF.

This sequence joins TRBV10-2 and TRBJ1-2; D is unclear. The CDR3 covers 13 residues. The V gene lost 10 bases and the J gene lost 4 bases, with 16 bases spanning the gap. The germline CDR1 and CDR2 sequences are WSHSY and SAAADI. The CDR3 here is CATQPARGYGYTF. The CDR3 nucleotides are TGCGCCACCCAACCCGCGCGGGGCTATGGCTACACCTTC.

This chain links TRBV18 with TRBJ2-7; 7 bases are a match to TRBD1. CDR3 length equals 12 residues. CDR1 KGHSH and CDR2 LQKENI come from the germline V gene. Trimming cost V 2 bases and J 6 bases; bases outside gene matches: 1. The CDR3 is CASSPKGAEQYF. The CDR3 coding sequence is TGTGCCAGCTCACCAAAGGGGGCCGAGCAGTACTTC.